One and the same sample provided the 18 T cell receptor beta chains below, sequenced in a study of shared clonotypes between healthy human individuals. Using immunoSEQ multiplex PCR, the repertoire was profiled, and TCRdb retains in-frame clones only, with some absent. Of over a million clones in the sample, around 95% were seen once. Input material: naive CD4+ T cells sorted from blood. This sample's subset: CD45RA+ positively selected. These receptors were collected from a man between 25 and 39 years old in good health.

The rearrangement uses TRBV19 and TRBJ1-4; D remains unclear. V gave up 8 bases and J gave up 0 bases, with 10 bases separating them. This CDR3 contains 14 residues. The germline gives CDR1 LNHDA, CDR2 SQIVND (reference sequence). CDR3 bases: TGTGCCAGTCGGACCCTTGCAACTAATGAAAAACTGTTTTTT. It translates to CASRTLATNEKLFF.

The CDR3 sequence: CATSSVTGTHPSGETQYF. The CDR3 DNA sequence: TGTGCCACCAGCAGTGTTACCGGGACTCATCCTTCCGGAGAGACCCAGTACTTC. J is TRBJ2-5 and V is TRBV15; maybe TRBD2 (6 bases). Germline values: CDR1 LNHNV, CDR2 YYDKDF (reference sequence). The germline V and J ends were trimmed by 3 bases and 4 bases, with 24 bases remaining between them. The CDR3 runs 18 residues.

This CDR3 reads CASSYDRDGEKLFF. CDR3 DNA sequence: TGTGCCAGCAGCTATGACAGGGATGGTGAAAAACTGTTTTTT. This chain joins TRBV11-1 and TRBJ1-4; 7 nucleotides align to TRBD1. Germline V gives CDR1 SGHAT, CDR2 FQDESV (reference sequence). The CDR3 has 14 residues. With 4 bases clipped from V and 7 bases from J, the junction kept 6 bases outside the gene matches.

The gene calls are TRBV30 and TRBJ1-5, with 7 bases lining up with TRBD1. In germline, CDR1 is GTSNPN, CDR2 SVGIG (reference sequence). The CDR3 length is 13 residues. J was trimmed by 3 bases and V by 5 bases; bases with no gene match: 4. The CDR3 nucleotides read TGTGCCTGGGGCGACAGGGACAATCAGCCCCAGCATTTT. Amino acid sequence: CAWGDRDNQPQHF. Full variable domain (remainder filled in from reference TRBV30 and TRBJ1-5): SQTIHQWPATLVQPVGSPLSLECTVEGTSNPNLYWYRQAAGRGLQLLFYSVGIGQISSEVPQNLSASRPQDRQFILSSKKLLLSDSGFYLCAWGDRDNQPQHFGDGTRLSIL.

V and J are TRBV27 and TRBJ2-3; maybe TRBD2 (5 bases). Germline lookup yields CDR1 MNHEY and CDR2 SMNVEV (reference sequence). The V end lost 0 bases, the J end lost 5 bases, and 15 bases lay between the germline ends. This CDR3 region has 16 residues. This CDR3 is CASSLSTRGPLDTQYF. The CDR3 nucleotides are TGTGCCAGCAGTTTATCGACTCGCGGGCCGCTAGATACGCAGTATTTT.

For the CDR3, the DNA is TGTGCCAGCAGCCCCTTGGGTGGCGTTTACGAGCAGTACTTC. It is translated as CASSPLGGVYEQYF. This sequence joins TRBV4-2 and TRBJ2-7; D is uncertain. Trimming took 4 bases from V and 4 from J, leaving 14 bases between them. The CDR3 covers 14 residues. Germline V CDR1 and CDR2: LGHNA, YNFKEQ.

The chain employs TRBV6-1 and TRBJ2-5; D might be TRBD2 (5 bases). This CDR3 has 15 residues. Germline CDR1 reads MNHNS; CDR2 reads SASEGT. V was clipped by 1 base and J by 4 bases, with 13 bases between them. CDR3 nucleotides: TGTGCCAGCAGTGAAGAGGCAGGCCGGGGAGAGACCCAGTACTTC. It translates to CASSEEAGRGETQYF.

The chain links TRBV5-1 to TRBJ1-1; D unclear. Germline loops: CDR1 SGHRS, CDR2 YFSETQ. Trimming took 0 bases from V and 0 from J, leaving 9 bases between them. The CDR3 is 15 amino acids. CDR3 loop: CASSLGTKVNTEAFF. CDR3 sequence (DNA): TGCGCCAGCAGCTTGGGTACGAAAGTGAACACTGAAGCTTTCTTT.

Notes on this clone: Other DNA sequences in the sample encode the same CDR3. The CDR3, as DNA: TGTGCCAGCAGCTTAGGAGGTAACACCGGGGAGCTGTTTTTT. As protein: CASSLGGNTGELFF. This chain links TRBV11-3 with TRBJ2-2; D unclear. CDR1 SGHNT and CDR2 YENEEA come from the germline V gene. V was trimmed by 1 base and J by 2 bases, leaving 5 bases between them. CDR3 length: 14 residues.

The V gene is TRBV5-1, the J gene TRBJ2-3, with 8 bases aligning to TRBD1. Germline assignment: CDR1 SGHRS and CDR2 YFSETQ. The CDR3 totals 14 residues. Trimming took 5 bases from V and 7 from J; bases not matched to a gene: 9. The CDR3: CASRVTGVRNTQYF. In nucleotides, the CDR3 is TGCGCCAGCAGAGTGACAGGGGTCCGGAATACGCAGTATTTT.

This rearrangement joins TRBV19 to TRBJ2-7; no firm D call. CDR1 is LNHDA and CDR2 is SQIVND in the germline V gene (reference sequence). CDR3 size: 14 residues. Trimming removed 5 bases from V and 1 base from J, with 12 bases in between. CDR3 in DNA: TGTGCCAGTAGTCCCTCCGCCGTTTCCTACGAGCAGTACTTC. Its translation: CASSPSAVSYEQYF.

The chain uses TRBV28 and TRBJ1-1, with D unclear. Per germline, CDR1 MDHEN and CDR2 SYDVKM. V dropped 11 bases and J dropped 4 bases, with 17 bases sitting between them. This CDR3 region has 13 residues. CDR3 residues: CAVLRGGITEAFF. CDR3 nucleotides: TGTGCCGTGTTGCGGGGTGGGATCACTGAAGCTTTCTTT.

V usage is TRBV12-5 and J usage is TRBJ2-3, with 7 positions matching TRBD1. This CDR3 has 16 amino acids. The V segment lost 6 bases and the J segment 2 bases; nucleotides outside the gene matches: 11. From germline, CDR1 is LGHNT and CDR2 FRNRAP. The CDR3 region has the DNA TGTGCTAGTGGCCGAACGACAGGGATGGCCACAGATACGCAGTATTTT. It encodes CASGRTTGMATDTQYF.

The chain couples TRBV18 to TRBJ2-1; a weak D match, TRBD2 (6 bases). From germline, CDR1 is KGHSH and CDR2 LQKENI. V was pared by 0 bases and J by 9 bases, with 9 bases between. The CDR3 extends over 13 amino acids. DNA for the CDR3: TGTGCCAGCTCACCACCTAGGGGAGGTGAGCAGTTCTTC. This translates into CASSPPRGGEQFF. The full variable domain, its missing parts supplied by reference TRBV18 and TRBJ2-1, is NAGVMQNPRHLVRRRGQEARLRCSPMKGHSHVYWYRQLPEEGLKFMVYLQKENIIDESGMPKERFSAEFPKEGPSILRIQQVVRGDSAAYFCASSPPRGGEQFFGPGTRLTVL.

CDR3 protein: CASSLASGSYEQFF. The CDR3 bases are TGTGCCAGCAGCTTGGCTAGCGGGAGTTACGAGCAGTTCTTC. The chain couples TRBV5-4 to TRBJ2-1; 10 nucleotides line up with TRBD2. The CDR3 consists of 14 residues. The germline gives CDR1 SGHNT, CDR2 YYREEE (reference sequence). J was trimmed by 10 bases and V by 0 bases; bases with no gene match: 4. The complete variable domain, with remaining parts taken from reference TRBV5-4 and TRBJ2-1, reads ETGVTQSPTHLIKTRGQQVTLRCSSQSGHNTVSWYQQALGQGPQFIFQYYREEENGRGNFPPRFSGLQFPNYSSELNVNALELDDSALYLCASSLASGSYEQFFGPGTRLTVL.

The chain combines TRBV10-2 with TRBJ2-7; TRBD1 is a possible D gene (5 bases). The V and J ends lost 7 bases and 0 bases respectively, with 10 bases between them. The V gene's germline CDR1 is WSHSY and CDR2 SAAADI. The CDR3 runs to 13 residues. CDR3 DNA: TGCGCCAGCAAAAGGGGTCACTCCTACGAGCAGTACTTC. It encodes CASKRGHSYEQYF.

The chain has TRBV29-1 and TRBJ2-7; D is unresolved. The CDR3 consists of 10 residues. Trimming pared 4 bases from V and 6 bases from J, leaving 7 bases between. The V gene's germline CDR1 is SQVTM and CDR2 ANQGSEA. The CDR3 loop is CSVGDPEQYF. For the CDR3, the DNA is TGCAGCGTTGGGGATCCCGAGCAGTACTTC.

The chain uses TRBV4-3 and TRBJ1-1; maybe TRBD1 (6 bases). Germline V gives CDR1 LGHNA, CDR2 YSLEER. The CDR3 totals 16 residues. Trimming pared 0 bases from V and 1 base from J, leaving 12 bases between. The CDR3 protein is CASSQDPAGENTEAFF. CDR3 nucleotides: TGCGCCAGCAGCCAAGACCCAGCAGGGGAGAACACTGAAGCTTTCTTT.